This entry features one T cell receptor beta chain sequence. The data were obtained in a study of shared T cell receptors in the human thymus. The germline V gene encodes CDR1 MGHRA and CDR2 YSYEKL. V gave up 3 bases and J gave up 1 base; unmatched junction bases: 6. This CDR3 spans 18 amino acids. Sequencing was performed with immunoSEQ multiplex PCR; in TCRdb, only in-frame clones are kept and a portion is missing. This table holds hundreds of thousands of clones, 75% to 90% found once. The same specimen was also included in a second study, on human thymus T cells. That paper states: Each of the donors was a healthy Finnish infant who was undergoing open corrective cardiac surgery for congenital heart defects. From resections taken during corrective heart surgery, the thymus tissue was obtained. Biased V and J segment usage appeared in thymus and peripheral blood. The related literature has documented a marked overlap of thymic repertoires among unrelated individuals.

Material for sequencing was thymocytes. The chain joins TRBV4-1 to TRBJ2-1; 13 positions agree with TRBD2. This sequence was found in a girl under three years old with a congenital heart defect. The CDR3 loop reads CASSHWTSGGESYNEQFF. The CDR3 nucleotides read TGCGCCAGCAGCCACTGGACTAGCGGGGGCGAGTCCTACAATGAGCAGTTCTTC.